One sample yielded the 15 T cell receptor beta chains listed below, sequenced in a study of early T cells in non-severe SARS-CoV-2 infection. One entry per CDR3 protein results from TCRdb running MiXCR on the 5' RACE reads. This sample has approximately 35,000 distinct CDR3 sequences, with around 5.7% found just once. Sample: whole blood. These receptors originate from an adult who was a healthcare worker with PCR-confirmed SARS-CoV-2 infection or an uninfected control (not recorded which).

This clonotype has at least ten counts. CDR3 sequence (DNA): TGTGCCTGGAGTGGGGGTTATGGCTACACCTTC. The encoded protein is CAWSGGYGYTF. This rearrangement joins TRBV30 to TRBJ1-2, with unresolved D. Germline V lookup: CDR1 GTSNPN, CDR2 SVGIG (reference sequence). This CDR3 has 11 amino acids. V shed 1 base and J shed 5 bases, with 5 bases lying between them.

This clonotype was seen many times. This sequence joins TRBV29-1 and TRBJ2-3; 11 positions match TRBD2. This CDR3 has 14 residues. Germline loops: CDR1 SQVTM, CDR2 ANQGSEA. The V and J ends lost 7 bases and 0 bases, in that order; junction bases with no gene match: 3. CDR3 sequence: CSERTSGSTDTQYF. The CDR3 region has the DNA TGCAGCGAGAGGACTAGCGGGAGCACAGATACGCAGTATTTT.

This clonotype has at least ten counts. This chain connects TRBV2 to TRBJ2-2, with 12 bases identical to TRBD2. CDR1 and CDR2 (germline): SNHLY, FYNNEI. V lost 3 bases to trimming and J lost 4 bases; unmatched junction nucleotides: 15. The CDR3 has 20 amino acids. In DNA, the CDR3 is TGTGCCAGCAGTGATGGTCGCCTAGCGGGAGGGCCGGGTAGCACCGGGGAGCTGTTTTTT. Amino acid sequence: CASSDGRLAGGPGSTGELFF.

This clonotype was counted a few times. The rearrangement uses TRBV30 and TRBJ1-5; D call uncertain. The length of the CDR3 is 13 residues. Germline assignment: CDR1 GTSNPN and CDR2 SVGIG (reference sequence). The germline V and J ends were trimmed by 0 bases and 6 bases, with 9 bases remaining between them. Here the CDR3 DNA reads TGTGCCTGGAGTGTAAGCGAGCGTCAGCCCCAGCATTTT. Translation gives CAWSVSERQPQHF.

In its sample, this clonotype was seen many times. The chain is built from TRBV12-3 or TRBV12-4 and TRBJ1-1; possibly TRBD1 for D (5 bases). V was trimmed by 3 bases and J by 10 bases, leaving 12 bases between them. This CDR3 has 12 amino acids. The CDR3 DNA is TGTGCCAGCAGTTTTGTAGGGGCCGGAGCTTTCTTT. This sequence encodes CASSFVGAGAFF.

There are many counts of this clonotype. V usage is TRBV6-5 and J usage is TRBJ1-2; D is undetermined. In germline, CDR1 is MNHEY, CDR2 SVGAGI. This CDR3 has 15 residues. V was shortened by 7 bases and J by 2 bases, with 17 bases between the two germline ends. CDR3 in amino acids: CASKGTLTENYGYTF. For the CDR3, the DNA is TGTGCCAGCAAGGGAACTCTTACAGAGAACTATGGCTACACCTTC.

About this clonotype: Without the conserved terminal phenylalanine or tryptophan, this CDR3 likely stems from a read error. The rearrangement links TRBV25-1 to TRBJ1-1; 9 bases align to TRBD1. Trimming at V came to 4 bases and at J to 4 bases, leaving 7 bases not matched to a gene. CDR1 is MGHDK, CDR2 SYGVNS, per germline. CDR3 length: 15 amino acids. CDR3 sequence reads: CASSGLQGAVTEAFL. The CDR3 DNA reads TGTGCCAGCAGTGGATTACAGGGGGCTGTCACTGAAGCTTTCTTA.

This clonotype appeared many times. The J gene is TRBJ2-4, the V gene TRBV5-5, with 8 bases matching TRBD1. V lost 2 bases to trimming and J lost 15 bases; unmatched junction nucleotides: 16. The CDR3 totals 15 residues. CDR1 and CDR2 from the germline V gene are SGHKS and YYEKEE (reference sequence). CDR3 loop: CASSLSLDRVGPMYF. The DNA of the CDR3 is TGTGCCAGCAGCTTATCCCTGGACAGGGTAGGCCCGATGTACTTC.

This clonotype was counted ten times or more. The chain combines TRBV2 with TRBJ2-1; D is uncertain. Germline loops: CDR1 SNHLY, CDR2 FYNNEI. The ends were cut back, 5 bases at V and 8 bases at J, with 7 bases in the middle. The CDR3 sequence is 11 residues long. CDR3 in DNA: TGTGCCAGCAGTTTCGTGGATGAGCAGTTCTTC. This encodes CASSFVDEQFF.

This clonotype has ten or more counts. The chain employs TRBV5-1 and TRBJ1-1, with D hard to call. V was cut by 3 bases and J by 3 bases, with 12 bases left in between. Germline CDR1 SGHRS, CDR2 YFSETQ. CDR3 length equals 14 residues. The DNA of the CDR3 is TGCGCCAGCAGCTGGTCCCTGAGGGACACTGAAGCTTTCTTT. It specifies CASSWSLRDTEAFF.

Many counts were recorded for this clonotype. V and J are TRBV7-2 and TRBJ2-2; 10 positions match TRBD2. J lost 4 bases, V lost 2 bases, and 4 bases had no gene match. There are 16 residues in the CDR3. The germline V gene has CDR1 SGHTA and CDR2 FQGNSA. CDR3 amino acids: CASSLRLAGVTGELFF. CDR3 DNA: TGTGCCAGCAGCTTACGCCTAGCGGGAGTCACCGGGGAGCTGTTTTTT.

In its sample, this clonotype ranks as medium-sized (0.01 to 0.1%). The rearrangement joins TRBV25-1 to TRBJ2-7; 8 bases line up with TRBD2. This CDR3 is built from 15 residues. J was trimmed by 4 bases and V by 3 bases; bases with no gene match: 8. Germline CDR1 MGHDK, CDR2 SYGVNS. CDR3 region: CASSDSGRAVYEQYF. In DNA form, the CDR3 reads TGTGCCAGCAGTGACTCCGGGAGGGCGGTATACGAGCAGTACTTC.

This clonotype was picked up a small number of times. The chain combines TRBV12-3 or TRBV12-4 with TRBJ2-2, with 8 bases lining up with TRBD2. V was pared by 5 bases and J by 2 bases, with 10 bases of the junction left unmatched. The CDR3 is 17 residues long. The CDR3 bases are TGTGCCAGCAGTGGGACTAGACCGCCAACTAACACCGGGGAGCTGTTTTTT. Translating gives CASSGTRPPTNTGELFF.

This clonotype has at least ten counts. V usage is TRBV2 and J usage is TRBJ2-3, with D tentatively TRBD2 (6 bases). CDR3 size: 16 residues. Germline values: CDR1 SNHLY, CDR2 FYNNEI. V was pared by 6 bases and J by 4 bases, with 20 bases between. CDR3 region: CASRRLLGWEADTQYF. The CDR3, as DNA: TGTGCCAGCAGGAGGCTACTAGGGTGGGAGGCAGATACGCAGTATTTT.

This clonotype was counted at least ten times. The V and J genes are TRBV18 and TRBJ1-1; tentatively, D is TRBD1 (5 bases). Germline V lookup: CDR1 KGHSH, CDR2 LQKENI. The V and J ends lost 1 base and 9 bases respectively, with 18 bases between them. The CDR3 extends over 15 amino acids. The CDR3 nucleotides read TGTGCCAGCTCACCACGGAAGGTGGGGGACTTTCAAGCTTTCTTT. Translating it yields CASSPRKVGDFQAFF.